This paragraph covers one T cell receptor (beta chain) sequence. As yet, its antigen is unknown. Here immunoSEQ multiplex PCR was the method, and the copy in TCRdb shows in-frame clones only, minus some. The top ten hold 2.9% of the sample, which has some 54,000 clones, 90% to 95% seen once. This record belongs to a study of T cells after posttransplantation cyclophosphamide. Study results and caveats: Recipient CMV seropositivity and CMV reactivation strongly tracked TRB clonality.

Trimming stripped 2 bases from V and 4 bases from J, with 14 bases between. The CDR3 runs to 15 residues. Germline CDR1 SGHTA, CDR2 FQGNSA. The sequenced sample was PBMCs. The clonotype comes from a woman aged 25-40 years in good health and a related stem cell transplant donor. The genes are TRBV7-2 and TRBJ1-1; maybe TRBD1 (6 bases). As DNA, the CDR3 is TGTGCCAGCAGCTTACGGGCGGGGGCGAGCACTGAAGCTTTCTTT. Residues: CASSLRAGASTEAFF. The full variable domain, its missing parts supplied by reference TRBV7-2 and TRBJ1-1, is GAGVSQSPSNKVTEKGKDVELRCDPISGHTALYWYRQSLGQGLEFLIYFQGNSAPDKSGLPSDRFSAERTGGSVSTLTIQRTQQEDSAVYLCASSLRAGASTEAFFGQGTRLTVV.